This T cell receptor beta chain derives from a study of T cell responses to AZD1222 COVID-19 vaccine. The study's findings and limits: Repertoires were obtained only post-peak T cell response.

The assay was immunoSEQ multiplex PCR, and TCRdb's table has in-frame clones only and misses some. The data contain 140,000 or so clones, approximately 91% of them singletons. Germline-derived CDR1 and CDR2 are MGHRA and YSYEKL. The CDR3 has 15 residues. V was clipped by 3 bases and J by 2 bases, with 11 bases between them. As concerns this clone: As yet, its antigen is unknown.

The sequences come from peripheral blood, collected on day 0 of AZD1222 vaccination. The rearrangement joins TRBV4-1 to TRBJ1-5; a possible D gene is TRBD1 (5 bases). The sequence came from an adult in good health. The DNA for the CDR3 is TGCGCCAGCAGCCATCTCAGGGACGGCAATCAGCCCCAGCATTTT. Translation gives CASSHLRDGNQPQHF.